The entry below describes one T cell receptor beta chain. Germline V gives CDR1 MNHEY, CDR2 SMNVEV (reference sequence). There are 17 residues in the CDR3. With 5 bases clipped from V and 0 bases from J, the junction kept 6 bases outside the gene matches. The naive CD8 subset, CD45RO-negative cells positively selected for CCR7, excluded terminally differentiated effector memory CD45RA+ cells. The data derive from a study of shared clonotypes between healthy human individuals. Deep-level running was used for the assay. This table comes from immunoSEQ multiplex PCR, and its TCRdb copy is limited to in-frame clones, with some not included. The top ten clones hold around 0.11% of a sample with more than 500,000 clones, 90% to 95% of them seen once.

The TCR was taken from a young woman in good health. The sample was naive CD8+ T cells sorted from blood. This rearrangement joins TRBV27 to TRBJ2-3; 12 bases agree with TRBD2. CDR3 protein: CASSPRTSGTSTDTQYF. Here the CDR3 DNA reads TGTGCCAGCAGTCCGCGGACTAGCGGGACTAGCACAGATACGCAGTATTTT.